A selection of T cell receptor beta chains follows, all from one sample in a study of early T cells in non-severe SARS-CoV-2 infection. TCRdb re-called the 5' RACE reads through MiXCR, storing one row per CDR3 protein. The table lists about 60,000 distinct CDR3 sequences, over 7.5% of them singletons. Source material: whole blood. These receptors were obtained from an adult who was a healthcare worker with PCR-confirmed SARS-CoV-2 infection or an uninfected control (not recorded which). Each CDR3 is given with its conserved first and last residue. Each record gives: V gene, D gene, J gene, CDR3 length, clone size, CDR3 DNA, CDR3 protein. D genes are given only for firm matches. Size is stated for part of the rows, as once, few or many counts, or as a class when the clone is expanded.

V: TRBV12-3/TRBV12-4
D: TRBD2
J: TRBJ2-1
length: 15
size: many
DNA: TGTGCCAGCAGCCCGACTAGCGGGAGGGTTTCTGAGCAGTTCTTC
CDR3: CASSPTSGRVSEQFF

V: TRBV9
D: .
J: TRBJ2-1
length: 15
size: many
DNA: TGTGCCAGCAGCGTAGACGGGGCCTCCTACAATGAGCAGTTCTTC
CDR3: CASSVDGASYNEQFF

V: TRBV6-2/TRBV6-3
D: .
J: TRBJ1-5
length: 12
size: many
DNA: TGTGCCAGCAGTTACGTCCGCCAGCCCCAGCATTTT
CDR3: CASSYVRQPQHF

V: TRBV7-3
D: TRBD2
J: TRBJ2-1
length: 15
size: .
DNA: TGTGCCAGCAGCCTCCGACTAGCGCCAGTTAATGAGCAGTTCTTC
CDR3: CASSLRLAPVNEQFF

V: TRBV12-3/TRBV12-4
D: TRBD2
J: TRBJ2-5
length: 16
size: many
DNA: TGTGCCAGCAGCGAACTAGCGGGAGGGCTAGAAGAGACCCAGTACTTC
CDR3: CASSELAGGLEETQYF

V: TRBV27
D: .
J: TRBJ2-1
length: 15
size: few
DNA: TGTGCCAGCCGTGACCGGGTTGAGAGTTACAATGAGCAGTTCTTC
CDR3: CASRDRVESYNEQFF

V: TRBV18
D: .
J: TRBJ2-1
length: 17
size: .
DNA: TGTGCCAGCTCACCCGTTTTGAGCAAGAAAACCTACAATGAGCAGTTCTTC
CDR3: CASSPVLSKKTYNEQFF

V: TRBV29-1
D: .
J: TRBJ1-4
length: 12
size: .
DNA: TGCAGCGTTGGTGCAACTAATGAAAAACTGTTTTTT
CDR3: CSVGATNEKLFF

V: TRBV6-4
D: TRBD1
J: TRBJ1-5
length: 17
size: many
DNA: TGTGCCAGCCCCGAAGTATTGTTCCAGGGGGCGGATCAGCCCCAGCATTTT
CDR3: CASPEVLFQGADQPQHF

V: TRBV18
D: TRBD2
J: TRBJ2-7
length: 15
size: many
DNA: TGTGCCAGCTCACCGGGACTAGCGGGAGATGGCGAGCAGTACTTC
CDR3: CASSPGLAGDGEQYF

V: TRBV6-2/TRBV6-3
D: .
J: TRBJ1-1
length: 11
size: .
DNA: TGTGCCGCCGCGATTGGCACTGAAGCTTTCTTT
CDR3: CAAAIGTEAFF